A selection of T cell receptor beta chains follows, all from one sample in a study of blood T cell repertoires in COVID-19. Here immunoSEQ multiplex PCR was the method, and the copy in TCRdb shows in-frame clones only, minus some. The sample records about 200,000 clones, roughly 85% being singletons. Sequencing was done on a sample of PBMCs or T cells enriched from blood (not recorded which). The receptors were gathered from a woman in her 50s who had been exposed to COVID-19. CDR3s include the opening cysteine and the closing phenylalanine or tryptophan. A D gene is named only where the DNA matches it firmly. Some rows have no size entry. The others give once, few or many, or a class for an expanded clone.

D gene	clone size	V gene	J gene	CDR3 protein	CDR3 DNA
TRBD1	.	TRBV11-2	TRBJ2-7	CASSGSGDRHYEQYF	TGTGCCAGCAGCGGATCCGGGGACAGACACTACGAGCAGTACTTC
.	few	TRBV2	TRBJ1-5	CASSVAYSNQPQHF	TGTGCCAGCAGTGTCGCGTATAGCAATCAGCCCCAGCATTTT
.	.	TRBV7-3	TRBJ2-3	CASSPSGWGTDTQYF	TGTGCCAGCAGCCCAAGCGGGTGGGGCACAGATACGCAGTATTTT
TRBD1	.	TRBV24-1	TRBJ1-5	CATSDSRAGGIGSNQPQHF	TGTGCCACCAGTGATTCGAGGGCAGGGGGTATAGGAAGCAATCAGCCCCAGCATTTT
.	.	TRBV4-3	TRBJ2-7	CASSLIGGYNEQYF	TGCGCCAGCAGCCTCATTGGGGGGTACAACGAGCAGTACTTC
TRBD1	.	TRBV18	TRBJ2-2	CASSPAGTAGELFF	TGTGCCAGCTCACCAGCCGGGACAGCCGGGGAGCTGTTTTTT
TRBD2	.	TRBV7-9	TRBJ2-3	CASSLGGGAGTDTQYF	TGTGCCAGCAGCTTAGGCGGGGGGGCCGGCACAGATACGCAGTATTTT
TRBD1	.	TRBV29-1	TRBJ1-2	CSVLRDREGYGYTF	TGCAGCGTGCTCCGGGACAGGGAAGGCTATGGCTACACCTTC
TRBD1	.	TRBV9	TRBJ2-2	CASSVGRGYATGELFF	TGTGCCAGCAGCGTAGGCAGGGGGTATGCGACCGGGGAGCTGTTTTTT
.	.	TRBV28	TRBJ1-1	CASSFGGRTEAFF	TGTGCCAGCAGTTTCGGGGGGCGAACTGAAGCTTTCTTT
TRBD1	once	TRBV6-5	TRBJ2-7	CASRRTGRTYEQYF	TGTGCCAGCAGGAGGACAGGGCGAACCTACGAGCAGTACTTC
TRBD1	.	TRBV2	TRBJ1-4	CASIWNGGTGGGLFF	TGTGCCAGCATTTGGAACGGCGGGACAGGGGGAGGGCTGTTTTTT
.	.	TRBV11-3	TRBJ2-5	CASSHQLGTQYF	TGTGCCAGCAGCCACCAACTCGGGACCCAGTACTTC
.	.	TRBV7-2	TRBJ2-5	CASSVQGVSSETQYF	TGTGCCAGCAGCGTTCAGGGTGTGTCGTCCGAGACCCAGTACTTC
TRBD1	.	TRBV7-2	TRBJ2-1	CASSLGSVQGNEQFF	TGTGCCAGCAGCTTAGGCTCCGTACAGGGGAATGAGCAGTTCTTC
TRBD1	.	TRBV2	TRBJ1-5	CASSRQGLAQPQHF	TGTGCCAGCAGCAGACAGGGACTGGCGCAGCCCCAGCATTTT
.	.	TRBV19	TRBJ1-4	CASTEDSSLGKLFF	TGTGCCAGTACCGAGGACAGCAGTCTTGGAAAACTGTTTTTT
TRBD2	.	TRBV7-9	TRBJ2-3	CASSSWGLAGGIDTQYF	TGTGCCAGCAGCTCCTGGGGACTAGCGGGGGGTATAGATACGCAGTATTTT
TRBD1	.	TRBV28	TRBJ1-6	CASSQGVSSPLHF	TGTGCCAGCAGCCAGGGGGTTAGTTCACCCCTCCACTTT
TRBD1	.	TRBV3-1/TRBV3-2	TRBJ2-3	CASSKQGGSTDTQYF	TGTGCCAGCAGCAAACAGGGGGGTAGCACAGATACGCAGTATTTT
TRBD1	.	TRBV30	TRBJ2-5	CASNRDRQETQYF	TGTGCCTCGAACCGGGACAGGCAAGAGACCCAGTACTTC
.	.	TRBV7-9	TRBJ2-1	CASSFPSQGTFYEQFF	TGTGCCAGCAGCTTCCCTTCGCAGGGGACCTTCTATGAGCAGTTCTTC
TRBD2	few	TRBV7-9	TRBJ2-7	CASSLASGGADEQYF	TGTGCCAGCAGCTTAGCGAGCGGGGGGGCCGACGAGCAGTACTTC
.	.	TRBV12-3/TRBV12-4	TRBJ1-1	CASSSWGGTEAFF	TGTGCCAGCAGTTCGTGGGGAGGCACTGAAGCTTTCTTT
TRBD1	.	TRBV6-2/TRBV6-3	TRBJ1-1	CASSRTGGTEAFF	TGTGCCAGCAGCCGGACAGGGGGGACTGAAGCTTTCTTT
TRBD2	.	TRBV3-1/TRBV3-2	TRBJ2-5	CASSQEGTSVGETQYF	TGTGCCAGCAGCCAAGAGGGTACTAGCGTGGGCGAGACCCAGTACTTC
TRBD1	.	TRBV4-1	TRBJ2-7	CASSQDRQGAYEQYF	TGCGCCAGCAGCCAAGATCGGCAGGGGGCCTACGAGCAGTACTTC
.	.	TRBV18	TRBJ1-1	CASSSGSMNTEAFF	TGTGCCAGCTCATCAGGGTCTATGAACACTGAAGCTTTCTTT
.	once	TRBV10-3	TRBJ1-1	CAIRPQGAEAFF	TGTGCCATCCGGCCCCAGGGTGCTGAAGCTTTCTTT
.	.	TRBV18	TRBJ1-1	CASSPRDHGGVTNTEAFF	TGTGCCAGCTCACCGCGAGATCACGGGGGAGTAACGAACACTGAAGCTTTCTTT
.	once	TRBV19	TRBJ1-3	CASSQDRFAGNTIYF	TGTGCCAGTAGCCAAGACAGGTTCGCTGGAAACACCATATATTTT
TRBD1	.	TRBV18	TRBJ2-7	CASSPPFIQGTYEQYF	TGTGCCAGCTCACCACCATTTATACAGGGGACCTACGAGCAGTACTTC
.	.	TRBV5-4	TRBJ1-1	CASSLGGETEAFF	TGTGCCAGCAGCTTGGGGGGGGAAACTGAAGCTTTCTTT